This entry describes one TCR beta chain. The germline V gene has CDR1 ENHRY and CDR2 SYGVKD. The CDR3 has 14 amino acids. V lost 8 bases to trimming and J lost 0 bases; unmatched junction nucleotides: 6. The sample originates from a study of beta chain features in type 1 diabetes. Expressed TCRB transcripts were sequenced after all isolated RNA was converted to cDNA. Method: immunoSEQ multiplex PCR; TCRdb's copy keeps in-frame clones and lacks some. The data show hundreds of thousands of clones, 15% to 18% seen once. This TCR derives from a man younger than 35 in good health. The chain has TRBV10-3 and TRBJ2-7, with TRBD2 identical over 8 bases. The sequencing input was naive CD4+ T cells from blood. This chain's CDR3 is CAIRGGPSSYEQYF. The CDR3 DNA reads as TGTGCCATCCGGGGGGGGCCCAGCTCCTACGAGCAGTACTTC.